This T cell receptor (beta chain) was profiled in a study of long-term antiretroviral therapy in people with HIV. This was the immunoSEQ v3.0 assay at survey level. Produced via immunoSEQ multiplex PCR; TCRdb's table is partial and in-frame only. Of approximately 17,000 clones listed, roughly 76% were seen once; the top ten hold roughly 15%. This clone is a singleton in its sample. Every one of the donors gave at least one pre-ART PBMC sample and at least two post-ART PBMC samples. The germline CDR1 and CDR2 sequences are SGHDT and YYEEEE. This CDR3 spans 16 amino acids. V was clipped by 3 bases and J by 2 bases, with 15 bases between them.

The sequence was obtained from a woman between 45 and 65 years old with HIV. Sequenced material: unsorted PBMCs, taken 1.5 years before starting antiretroviral therapy. The gene calls are TRBV5-6 and TRBJ1-5; weak D call: TRBD1 (5 bases). The CDR3 DNA sequence: TGTGCCAGCAGCTCTACAGGATTTATAGGCAATCAGCCCCAGCATTTT. It specifies CASSSTGFIGNQPQHF.